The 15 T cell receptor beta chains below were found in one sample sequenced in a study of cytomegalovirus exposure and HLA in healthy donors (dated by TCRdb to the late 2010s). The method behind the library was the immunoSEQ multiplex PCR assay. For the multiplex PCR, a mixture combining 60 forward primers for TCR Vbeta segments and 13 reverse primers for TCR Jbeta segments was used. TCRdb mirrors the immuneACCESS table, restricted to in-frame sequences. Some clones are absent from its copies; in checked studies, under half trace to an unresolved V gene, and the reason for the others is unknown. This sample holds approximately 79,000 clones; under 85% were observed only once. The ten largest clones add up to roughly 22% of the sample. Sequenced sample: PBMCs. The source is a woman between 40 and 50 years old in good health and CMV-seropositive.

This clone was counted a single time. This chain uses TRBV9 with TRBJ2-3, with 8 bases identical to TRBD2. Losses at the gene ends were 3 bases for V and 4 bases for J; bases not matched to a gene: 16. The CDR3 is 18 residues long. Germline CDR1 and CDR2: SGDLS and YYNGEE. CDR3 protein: CASSAYKWTSRVADTQYF. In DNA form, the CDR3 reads TGTGCCAGCAGCGCCTACAAGTGGACTAGCCGGGTGGCAGATACGCAGTATTTT.

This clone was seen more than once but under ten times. Here the CDR3 reads CASSDSPGYNEQFF. DNA for the CDR3: TGTGCCAGCAGTGACTCCCCCGGGTACAATGAGCAGTTCTTC. The gene calls are TRBV6-4 and TRBJ2-1; D not certain. The CDR3 is 14 amino acids. Between the trimmed V and J ends, which lost 0 bases and 4 bases, there was a span of 7 bases. CDR1 is MRHNA and CDR2 is SNTAGT in the germline V gene.

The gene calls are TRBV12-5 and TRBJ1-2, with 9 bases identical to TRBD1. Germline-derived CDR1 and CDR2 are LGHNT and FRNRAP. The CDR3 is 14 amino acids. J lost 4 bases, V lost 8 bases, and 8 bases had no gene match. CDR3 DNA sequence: TGTGCTAGTTCTGCGGGACAGGGAGCCTATGGCTACACCTTC. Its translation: CASSAGQGAYGYTF.

CDR3 sequence reads: CASREQQGRGTEAFF. The CDR3 DNA reads as TGTGCCAGCAGAGAACAACAGGGAAGAGGCACTGAAGCTTTCTTT. The chain couples TRBV6-1 to TRBJ1-1; D is possibly TRBD1 (6 bases). Germline CDR1 MNHNS, CDR2 SASEGT. V lost 6 bases and J lost 4, with 18 bases in between. The length of the CDR3 is 15 residues.

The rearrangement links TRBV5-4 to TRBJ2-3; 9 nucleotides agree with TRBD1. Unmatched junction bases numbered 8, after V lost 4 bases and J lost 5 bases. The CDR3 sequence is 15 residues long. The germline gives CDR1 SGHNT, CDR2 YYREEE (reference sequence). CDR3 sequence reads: CASSLGGQGLDTQYF. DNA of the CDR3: TGTGCCAGCAGCCTTGGGGGACAGGGTTTAGATACGCAGTATTTT. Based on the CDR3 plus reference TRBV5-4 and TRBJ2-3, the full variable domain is ETGVTQSPTHLIKTRGQQVTLRCSSQSGHNTVSWYQQALGQGPQFIFQYYREEENGRGNFPPRFSGLQFPNYSSELNVNALELDDSALYLCASSLGGQGLDTQYFGPGTRLTVL.

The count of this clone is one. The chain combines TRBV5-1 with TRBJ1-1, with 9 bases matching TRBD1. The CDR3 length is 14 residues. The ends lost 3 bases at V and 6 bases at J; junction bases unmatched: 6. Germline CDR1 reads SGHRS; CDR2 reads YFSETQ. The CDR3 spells CASSWGQGKPEAFF. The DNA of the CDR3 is TGCGCCAGCAGCTGGGGACAGGGTAAACCTGAAGCTTTCTTT.

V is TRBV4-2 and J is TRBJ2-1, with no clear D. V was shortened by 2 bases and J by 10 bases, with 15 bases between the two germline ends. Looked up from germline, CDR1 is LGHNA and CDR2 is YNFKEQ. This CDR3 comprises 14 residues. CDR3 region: CASSQSLDGGEQFF. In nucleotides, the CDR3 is TGTGCCAGCAGCCAATCCCTCGACGGCGGAGAGCAGTTCTTC.

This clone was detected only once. The CDR3, as DNA: TGTGCCAGCAGCGTAGCCAGGCTGGACAATGAGCAGTTCTTC. Amino acids: CASSVARLDNEQFF. This rearrangement joins TRBV9 to TRBJ2-1, with no clear D. The germline gives CDR1 SGDLS, CDR2 YYNGEE. Trimming cost V 0 bases and J 5 bases, with 9 bases left between them. The CDR3 totals 14 residues.

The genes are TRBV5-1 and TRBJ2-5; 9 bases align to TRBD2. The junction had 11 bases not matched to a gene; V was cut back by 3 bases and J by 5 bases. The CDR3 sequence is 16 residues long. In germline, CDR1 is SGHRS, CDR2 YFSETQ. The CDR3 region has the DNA TGCGCCAGCAGCTGGGGACTAGCAGGTTCTTCGGAGACCCAGTACTTC. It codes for CASSWGLAGSSETQYF.

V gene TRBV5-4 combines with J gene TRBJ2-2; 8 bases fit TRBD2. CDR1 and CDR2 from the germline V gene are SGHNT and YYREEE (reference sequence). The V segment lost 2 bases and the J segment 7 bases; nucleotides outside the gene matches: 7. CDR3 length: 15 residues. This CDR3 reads CASSFKREFSGELFF. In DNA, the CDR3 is TGTGCCAGCAGCTTCAAGCGGGAGTTCAGCGGGGAGCTGTTTTTT.

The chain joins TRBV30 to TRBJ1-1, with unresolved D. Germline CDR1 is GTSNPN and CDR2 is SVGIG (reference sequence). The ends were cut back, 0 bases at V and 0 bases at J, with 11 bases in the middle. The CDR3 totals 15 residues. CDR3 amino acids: CAWSVLLRMNTEAFF. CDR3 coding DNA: TGTGCCTGGAGTGTATTACTACGGATGAACACTGAAGCTTTCTTT.

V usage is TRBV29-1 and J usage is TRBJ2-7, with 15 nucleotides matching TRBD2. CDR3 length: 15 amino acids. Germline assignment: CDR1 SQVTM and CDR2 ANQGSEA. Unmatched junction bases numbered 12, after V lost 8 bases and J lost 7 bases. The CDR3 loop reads CSTGLAGGPRWEQYF. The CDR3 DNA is TGCAGCACCGGACTAGCGGGAGGGCCTCGATGGGAGCAGTACTTC.

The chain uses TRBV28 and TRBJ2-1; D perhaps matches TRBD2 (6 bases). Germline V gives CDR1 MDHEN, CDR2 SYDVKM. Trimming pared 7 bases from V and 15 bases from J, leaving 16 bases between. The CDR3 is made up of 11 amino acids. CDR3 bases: TGTGCCAGCACGTCGACTAGTCATCTGTTCTTC. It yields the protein CASTSTSHLFF.

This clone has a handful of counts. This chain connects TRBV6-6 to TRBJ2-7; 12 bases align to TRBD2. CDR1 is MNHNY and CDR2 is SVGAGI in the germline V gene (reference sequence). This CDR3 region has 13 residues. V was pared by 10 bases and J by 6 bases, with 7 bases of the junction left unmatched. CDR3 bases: TGTGCCATCGGACTAGCGGGGCCATCCGAGCAGTACTTC. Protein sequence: CAIGLAGPSEQYF.

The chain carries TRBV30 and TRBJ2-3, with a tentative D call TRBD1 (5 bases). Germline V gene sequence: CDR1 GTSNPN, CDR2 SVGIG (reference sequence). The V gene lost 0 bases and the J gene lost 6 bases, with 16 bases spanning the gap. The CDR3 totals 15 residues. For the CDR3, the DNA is TGTGCCTGGAGTGTATCGTCCGGGTGGGGCGATACGCAGTATTTT. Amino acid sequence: CAWSVSSGWGDTQYF.